Shown below are 5 T cell receptor beta chains from a single sample sequenced in a study of T cells in Graves' hyperthyroidism and ophthalmopathy. Amplification targeted TCR beta CDR3 regions from RNA transcripts. In the first-round RT-PCR of the TCR CDR3, the HTBI primer set was used. Via MiXCR, TCRdb re-called the multiplex PCR reads, giving one row per CDR3 protein. This sample has a few hundred thousand distinct CDR3 sequences; around a sixth occur once, and the top ten carry roughly a sixth. Material for sequencing was blood. These receptors were obtained from a woman aged 40 to 49 with Graves' ophthalmopathy.

This clonotype has only a few counts. The chain carries TRBV7-6 and TRBJ2-7; 8 bases map to TRBD2. The end of the DNA is better explained by TRBJ2-1, so the J call may be wrong. This CDR3 spans 15 amino acids. CDR1 is SGHVS, CDR2 FNYEAQ, per germline. This chain's CDR3 is CASSYLHGSGGEQFF. The CDR3 bases are TGTGCCAGCAGCTACCTCCATGGGAGCGGGGGCGAGCAGTTCTTC.

Concerning this clonotype: A read error may produce the germline difference seen at one junction end. The chain combines TRBV6-2 or TRBV6-3 with TRBJ1-5, with unresolved D. Germline V gene data show CDR1 as MNHEY and CDR2 as SVGEGT. The CDR3 extends over 15 amino acids. CDR3 bases: TGTGCCAGCAGTTACCCCGTCAGTGGAAATCAGCCCCAGCTTTTT. It specifies CASSYPVSGNQPQLF.

The chain combines TRBV11-1 with TRBJ2-7, with D perhaps matching TRBD1 (5 bases). The V gene lost 5 bases and the J gene lost 2 bases, with 22 bases spanning the gap. Germline V lookup: CDR1 SGHAT, CDR2 FQDESV (reference sequence). The CDR3 totals 17 residues. In DNA form, the CDR3 reads TGTGCCAGCAGCAGCACCGACAGTTCAACGTCGACCTACGAGCAGTACTTC. Translating gives CASSSTDSSTSTYEQYF.

This clonotype showed up many times. V gene TRBV20-1 combines with J gene TRBJ2-7, with D perhaps TRBD1 (6 bases). Trimming stripped 6 bases from V and 1 base from J, with 10 bases between. Looked up from germline, CDR1 is DFQATT and CDR2 is SNEGSKA (reference sequence). This CDR3 is 12 amino acids long. The CDR3 region is CSAGQSSYEQYF. DNA for the CDR3: TGCAGTGCCGGACAGAGTTCCTACGAGCAGTACTTC.

This clonotype was seen at least ten times. The V and J genes are TRBV12-3 or TRBV12-4 and TRBJ2-7, with D possibly matching TRBD1 (6 bases). With 5 bases removed from V and 4 bases from J, the gap between germline ends came to 12 bases. There are 13 residues in the CDR3. The CDR3 reads CASSLQQGYEQYF. CDR3 bases: TGTGCCAGCAGTCTGCAACAGGGTTACGAGCAGTACTTC.